Listed below are T cell receptor beta chains from one sample, sequenced in a study of spatial heterogeneity in lung cancer. TCRdb analysed the 5' RACE reads with MiXCR anew, one entry per CDR3 protein. Of tens of thousands of distinct CDR3 sequences in the sample, roughly 13% were seen once. Sequenced material: PBMCs, taken at surgery. The receptors stem from a male donor with early-stage non-small cell lung cancer. Both conserved end residues are part of each CDR3. A D gene is named only where the DNA matches it firmly. Clone size is shown for a subset of rows, as once, few, many or a class of expanded clone.

j_call clone_size d_call v_call cdr3_nt cdr3_aa
TRBJ1-4 many - TRBV12-3/TRBV12-4 TGTGCCAGCAGTCCACCAGCAACTAATGAAAAACTGTTTTTT CASSPPATNEKLFF
TRBJ2-1 - TRBD2 TRBV24-1 TGTGCCACCAGTGACCCGAGCGGGAGGACCAATGAGCAGTTCTTC CATSDPSGRTNEQFF
TRBJ2-1 many TRBD1 TRBV5-1 TGCGCCAGCAGTTCCGGGACAGGGAGGCACAATGAGCAGTTCTTC CASSSGTGRHNEQFF
TRBJ2-1 - TRBD2 TRBV10-1 TGCGCCAGCAGGAGCGGGGGGCCTAACAATGAGCAGTTCTTC CASRSGGPNNEQFF
TRBJ2-1 many - TRBV6-5 TGTGCCAGCAGTACCCCAGGGGGGCGAGAGCAGTTCTTC CASSTPGGREQFF
TRBJ2-3 many - TRBV7-2 TGTGCCAGCAGCCCTCGGAGGGCCGGGACAGATACGCAGTATTTT CASSPRRAGTDTQYF
TRBJ2-2 many - TRBV7-2 TGTGCCAGCAGCTTATTTCCGCAAGGGGCCGGGGAGCTGTTTTTT CASSLFPQGAGELFF
TRBJ2-5 many - TRBV9 TGTGCCAGCAGCGTAACCCCCGGGCTGGGGGAGACCCAGTACTTC CASSVTPGLGETQYF
TRBJ2-2 many - TRBV7-9 TGTGCCAGCAGCCCTCAGGGGGGGCTAACCGGGGAGCTGTTTTTT CASSPQGGLTGELFF
TRBJ1-3 - TRBD1 TRBV5-1 TGCGCCAGCAACGCTGGGACAGAAGGAAACACCATATATTTT CASNAGTEGNTIYF
TRBJ2-1 - TRBD2 TRBV7-2 TGTGCCAGCAGCCCCGGGACTAGTAACAATGAGCAGTTCTTC CASSPGTSNNEQFF
TRBJ2-7 - TRBD2 TRBV9 TGTGCCAGCAGCGTAGATCCGGGAGGTCCCGGGGAGCAGTACTTC CASSVDPGGPGEQYF
TRBJ1-1 few - TRBV27 TGTGCCAGCATCCCAATAGGGGTCATCAACACTGAAGCTTTCTTT CASIPIGVINTEAFF
TRBJ2-7 many - TRBV6-2/TRBV6-3 TGTGCCAGCAGAACCACGGCGGGGGCATCCTACGAGCAGTACTTC CASRTTAGASYEQYF
TRBJ2-5 - - TRBV2 TGTGCCAGCACGGGAGCGACACGGGAGACCCAGTACTTC CASTGATRETQYF